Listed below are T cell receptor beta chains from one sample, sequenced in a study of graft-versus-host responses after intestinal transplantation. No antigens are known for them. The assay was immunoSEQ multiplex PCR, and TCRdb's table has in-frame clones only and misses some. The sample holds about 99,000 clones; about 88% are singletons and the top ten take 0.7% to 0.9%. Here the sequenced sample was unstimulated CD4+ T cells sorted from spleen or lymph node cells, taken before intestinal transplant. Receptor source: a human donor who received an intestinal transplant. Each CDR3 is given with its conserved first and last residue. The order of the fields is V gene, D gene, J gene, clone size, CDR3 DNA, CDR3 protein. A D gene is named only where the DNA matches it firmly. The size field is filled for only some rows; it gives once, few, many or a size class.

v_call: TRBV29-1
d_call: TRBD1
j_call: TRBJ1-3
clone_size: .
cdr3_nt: TGCAGCGGCGCGGGACAGGCCGGGGACACCATATATTTT
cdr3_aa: CSGAGQAGDTIYF

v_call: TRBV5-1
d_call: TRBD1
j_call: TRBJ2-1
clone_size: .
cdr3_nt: TGCGCCAGCAAGGGGACAGGGGCCCCACGAATTGAGGATGAGCAGTTCTTC
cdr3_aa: CASKGTGAPRIEDEQFF

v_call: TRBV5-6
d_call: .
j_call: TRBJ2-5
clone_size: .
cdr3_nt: TGTGCCAGCAGCAAACACCAAGAGACCCAGTACTTC
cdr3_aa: CASSKHQETQYF

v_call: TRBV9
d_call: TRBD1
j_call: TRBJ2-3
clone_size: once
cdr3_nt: TGTGCCAGCAGCGTACTCTCGCAGGGGGCAGATACGCAGTATTTT
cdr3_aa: CASSVLSQGADTQYF

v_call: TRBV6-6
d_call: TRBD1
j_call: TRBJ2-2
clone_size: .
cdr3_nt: TGTGCCAGCAGCCCGGGACAGGGAATCACCGGGGAGCTGTTTTTT
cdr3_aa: CASSPGQGITGELFF

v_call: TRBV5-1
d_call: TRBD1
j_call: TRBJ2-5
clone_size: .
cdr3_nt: TGCGCCAGCAGCTCATCCGGACAGGGGACCCAAGAGACCCAGTACTTC
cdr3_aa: CASSSSGQGTQETQYF

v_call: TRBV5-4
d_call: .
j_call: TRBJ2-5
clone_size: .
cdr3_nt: TGTGCCAGCAGCCGGAAGGGTTGGACAGAAGAGACCCAGTACTTC
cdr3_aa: CASSRKGWTEETQYF

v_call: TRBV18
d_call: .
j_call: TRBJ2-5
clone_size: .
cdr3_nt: TGTGCCAGCTCACCTCAAGGGGAGACCCAGTACTTC
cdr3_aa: CASSPQGETQYF

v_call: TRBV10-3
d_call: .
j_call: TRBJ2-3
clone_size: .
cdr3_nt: TGTGCCATCTCAGTAGCGGCCACAGATACGCAGTATTTT
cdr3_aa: CAISVAATDTQYF

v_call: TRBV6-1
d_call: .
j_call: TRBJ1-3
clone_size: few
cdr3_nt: TGTGCCAGCAGTAGAGCCGCCAGGGGAGGAAACACCATATATTTT
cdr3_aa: CASSRAARGGNTIYF

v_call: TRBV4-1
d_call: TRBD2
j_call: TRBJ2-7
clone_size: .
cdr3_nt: TGCGCCAGCAGCCCCCTAGCGGGTGACTCCTACGAGCAGTACTTC
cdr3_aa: CASSPLAGDSYEQYF

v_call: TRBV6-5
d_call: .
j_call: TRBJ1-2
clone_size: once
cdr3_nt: TGTGCCACCGCCCCCGGACCTAGCTATGGCTACACCTTC
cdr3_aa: CATAPGPSYGYTF

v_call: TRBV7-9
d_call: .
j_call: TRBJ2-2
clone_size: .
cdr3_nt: TGTGCCAGCAGCCGGAGGGACTTTTTGAACACCGGGGAGCTGTTTTTT
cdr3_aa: CASSRRDFLNTGELFF

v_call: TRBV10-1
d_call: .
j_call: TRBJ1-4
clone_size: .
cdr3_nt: TGCGCCAGCAGTGAGAGTACCTTGTCGGAGGAGAGTGAAAAACTGTTTTTT
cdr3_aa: CASSESTLSEESEKLFF

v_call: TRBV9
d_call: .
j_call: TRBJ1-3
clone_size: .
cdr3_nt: TGTGCCAGCAGCGTAGGGTCTGTTCGAGGGCGCTCTGGAAACACCATATATTTT
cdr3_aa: CASSVGSVRGRSGNTIYF

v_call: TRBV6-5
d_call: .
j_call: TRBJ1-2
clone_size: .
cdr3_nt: TGTGCCAGCAGTGCTTTACAGGGTGGAAACTATGGCTACACCTTC
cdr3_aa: CASSALQGGNYGYTF

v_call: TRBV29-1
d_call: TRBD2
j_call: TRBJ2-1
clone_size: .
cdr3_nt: TGCAGCGTTAGGATAGCGGGCTCCGGTGAGCAGTTCTTC
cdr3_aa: CSVRIAGSGEQFF

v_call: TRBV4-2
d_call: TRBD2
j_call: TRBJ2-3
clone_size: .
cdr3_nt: TGTGCCAGCAGCCAAACTAGCGGGAGCACAGATACGCAGTATTTT
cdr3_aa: CASSQTSGSTDTQYF

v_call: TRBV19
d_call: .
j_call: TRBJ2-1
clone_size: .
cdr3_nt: TGTGCCAGTAGCGGTACCTACAATGAGCAGTTCTTC
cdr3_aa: CASSGTYNEQFF

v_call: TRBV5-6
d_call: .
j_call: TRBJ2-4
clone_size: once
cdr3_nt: TGTGCCAGCAGCCCAATAGTCCCCTCGGACATTCAGTACTTC
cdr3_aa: CASSPIVPSDIQYF

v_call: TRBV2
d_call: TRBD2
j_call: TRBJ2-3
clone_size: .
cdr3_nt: TGTGCCAGCACGCTAGCGGGAGTCCAGGATACGCAGTATTTT
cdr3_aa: CASTLAGVQDTQYF

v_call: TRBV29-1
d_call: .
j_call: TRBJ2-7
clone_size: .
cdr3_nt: TGCAGCGTTGCCCCACTGGCGGCCTCCTACGAGCAGTACTTC
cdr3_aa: CSVAPLAASYEQYF

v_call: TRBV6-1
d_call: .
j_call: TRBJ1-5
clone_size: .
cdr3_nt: TGTGCCAGCAAGACCCTTTCTCAGCCCCAGCATTTT
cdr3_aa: CASKTLSQPQHF

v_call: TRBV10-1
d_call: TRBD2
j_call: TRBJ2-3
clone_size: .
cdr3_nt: TGCGCCAGCAGTGAGGGACTAGCGGGAGATACGCAGTATTTT
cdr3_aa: CASSEGLAGDTQYF

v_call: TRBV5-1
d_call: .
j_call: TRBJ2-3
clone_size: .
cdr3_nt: TGCGCCAGCAGCTTGTGGACACCTAACACAGATACGCAGTATTTT
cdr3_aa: CASSLWTPNTDTQYF

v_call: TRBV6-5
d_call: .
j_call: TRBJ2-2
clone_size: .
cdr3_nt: TGTGCCAGCAGTTTATTCGCGAGGACCGGGGAGCTGTTTTTT
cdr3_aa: CASSLFARTGELFF

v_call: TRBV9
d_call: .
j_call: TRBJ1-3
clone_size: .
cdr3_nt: TGTGCCAGCGGTGGTGGAGGGTACTCTGGAAACACCATATATTTT
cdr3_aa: CASGGGGYSGNTIYF

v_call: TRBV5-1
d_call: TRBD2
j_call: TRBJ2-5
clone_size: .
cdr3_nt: TGCGCCAGCAGCGAGCGCGGGACTAGCCCCCAAGAGACCCAGTACTTC
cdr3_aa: CASSERGTSPQETQYF

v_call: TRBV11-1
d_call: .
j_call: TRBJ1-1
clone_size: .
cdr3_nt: TGTGCCAGCAGCTTATTGGGGGCGGGAGAAGCTTTCTTT
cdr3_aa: CASSLLGAGEAFF

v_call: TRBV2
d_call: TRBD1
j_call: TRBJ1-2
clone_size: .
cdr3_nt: TGTGCCAGCAGTGAGCAACAGGGGGCGGATGGCTACACCTTC
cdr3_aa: CASSEQQGADGYTF

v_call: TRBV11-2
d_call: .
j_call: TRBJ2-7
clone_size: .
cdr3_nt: TGTGCCAGCAGCATAGACAGGACCTACGAGCAGTACTTC
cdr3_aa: CASSIDRTYEQYF

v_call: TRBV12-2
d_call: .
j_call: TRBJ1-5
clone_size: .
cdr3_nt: TGTGCAAGTCGGGGGGACAAGGGGATTTTGAACCCCCAGCATTTT
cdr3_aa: CASRGDKGILNPQHF

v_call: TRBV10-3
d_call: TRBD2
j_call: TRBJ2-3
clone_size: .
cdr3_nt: TGTGCCATCAGTGCTAGCGGGAGGCCAGATACGCAGTATTTT
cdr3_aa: CAISASGRPDTQYF

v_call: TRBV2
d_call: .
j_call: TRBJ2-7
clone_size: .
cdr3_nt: TGTGCCGGGACTTGGGGGTCTGCCTACGAGCAGTACTTC
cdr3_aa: CAGTWGSAYEQYF

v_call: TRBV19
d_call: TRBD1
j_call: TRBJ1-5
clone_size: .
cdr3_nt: TGTGCCACCAGGGGGCGCGGCAATCAGCCCCAGCATTTT
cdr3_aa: CATRGRGNQPQHF

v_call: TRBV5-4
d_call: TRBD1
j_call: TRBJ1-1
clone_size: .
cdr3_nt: TGTGCCAGCTGGGGGGACAGCCCCCCGGGCACTGAAGCTTTCTTT
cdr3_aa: CASWGDSPPGTEAFF

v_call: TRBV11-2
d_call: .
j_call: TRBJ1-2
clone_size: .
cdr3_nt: TGTGCCAGCAGCCCAAGCGCCGGAAGGGCTTTCAGAGGCTACACCTTC
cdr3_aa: CASSPSAGRAFRGYTF

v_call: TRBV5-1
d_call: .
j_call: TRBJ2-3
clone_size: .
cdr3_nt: TGCGCCAGCAGCCTTGAATCTGGCACAGATACGCAGTATTTT
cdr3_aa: CASSLESGTDTQYF